Below, 32 T cell receptor beta chains from the same sample are listed, as sequenced in a study of blood T cell repertoires in COVID-19. Some clones are missing from TCRdb's copy, which holds only in-frame ones; the method was immunoSEQ multiplex PCR. The data show some 500,000 clones, roughly 91% seen once. The sample taken for sequencing was peripheral blood. The receptors derive from a woman aged 45-59 years with COVID-19, enrolled during active disease.

The chain links TRBV9 to TRBJ2-1; 11 nucleotides align to TRBD1. The CDR3 has 16 residues. From germline, CDR1 is SGDLS and CDR2 YYNGEE. With 4 bases clipped from V and 8 bases from J, the junction kept 11 bases outside the gene matches. Written as DNA, the CDR3 is TGTGCCAGCAGCTCTCCATCCGGACAGGGGGCAGATGAGCAGTTCTTC. As protein: CASSSPSGQGADEQFF. Complete variable domain (other parts from reference TRBV9 and TRBJ2-1): DSGVTQTPKHLITATGQRVTLRCSPRSGDLSVYWYQQSLDQGLQFLIQYYNGEERAKGNILERFSAQQFPDLHSELNLSSLELGDSALYFCASSSPSGQGADEQFFGPGTRLTVL.

The chain joins TRBV4-1 to TRBJ2-3; weak D call: TRBD1 (6 bases). The germline V gene encodes CDR1 MGHRA and CDR2 YSYEKL. This CDR3 spans 15 amino acids. V lost 4 bases and J 1 base, leaving 12 bases between the germline ends. The CDR3: CASSPGEGGTDTQYF. CDR3 DNA: TGCGCCAGCAGCCCTGGAGAGGGGGGCACAGATACGCAGTATTTT.

The chain carries TRBV19 and TRBJ1-2, with a possible D match to TRBD1 (5 bases). Germline V gene data show CDR1 as LNHDA and CDR2 as SQIVND (reference sequence). V shed 1 base and J shed 1 base, with 10 bases lying between them. This CDR3 has 15 residues. The CDR3 DNA sequence: TGTGCCAGTAGTATAGCCCCGACAGTTAACTATGGCTACACCTTC. This encodes CASSIAPTVNYGYTF.

The rearrangement uses TRBV9 and TRBJ1-2; 9 nucleotides align to TRBD1. CDR3 length: 15 residues. J was trimmed by 2 bases and V by 2 bases; bases with no gene match: 4. Germline V gives CDR1 SGDLS, CDR2 YYNGEE. For the CDR3, the DNA is TGTGCCAGCAGCGTCGGGGACAGGGCGAACTATGGCTACACCTTC. This translates into CASSVGDRANYGYTF.

The chain recombines TRBV24-1 with TRBJ1-4; 7 nucleotides match TRBD1. The CDR3 length is 14 residues. Germline V CDR1 and CDR2: KGHDR, SFDVKD. J was trimmed by 8 bases and V by 7 bases; bases with no gene match: 9. CDR3 residues: CATSNRGRTEKLFF. The DNA for the CDR3 is TGTGCCACCAGCAACAGGGGCCGAACGGAAAAACTGTTTTTT.

The rearrangement joins TRBV9 to TRBJ2-1, with TRBD2 matching 7 bases. The V segment lost 7 bases and the J segment 2 bases; nucleotides outside the gene matches: 3. The CDR3 consists of 13 residues. The germline gives CDR1 SGDLS, CDR2 YYNGEE. Written as DNA, the CDR3 is TGTGCCAGCGGGAGGGGAGCCTACAATGAGCAGTTCTTC. Translation gives CASGRGAYNEQFF.

The J gene is TRBJ1-1, the V gene TRBV29-1, with D unresolved. V was clipped by 4 bases and J by 4 bases, with 4 bases between them. The CDR3 runs 10 residues. Germline V lookup: CDR1 SQVTM, CDR2 ANQGSEA. The CDR3 protein is CSVVVTEAFF. The CDR3 coding sequence is TGCAGCGTTGTAGTCACTGAAGCTTTCTTT.

A word on this clone: Other DNA sequences in this sample translate to the same CDR3. V is TRBV5-1 and J is TRBJ1-3; D not resolved. Germline CDR1 and CDR2: SGHRS and YFSETQ. Trimming took 0 bases from V and 4 from J, leaving 5 bases between them. The CDR3 has 13 amino acids. The CDR3 loop is CASSLGAGNTIYF. The CDR3 DNA follows: TGCGCCAGCAGCTTGGGGGCGGGAAACACCATATATTTT.

The J gene is TRBJ1-2, the V gene TRBV5-6; 7 bases are shared with TRBD1. Germline V lookup: CDR1 SGHDT, CDR2 YYEEEE. The ends lost 2 bases at V and 7 bases at J; junction bases unmatched: 14. CDR3 length: 16 amino acids. The CDR3 here is CASSLSLLPGGIGYTF. In nucleotides, the CDR3 is TGTGCCAGCAGCTTAAGCCTACTACCAGGGGGAATTGGCTACACCTTC.

CDR3 bases: TGCAGTGCTTCGCGAGGGGAGCAGTACTTC. This sequence encodes CSASRGEQYF. The chain is built from TRBV20-1 and TRBJ2-7; perhaps TRBD2 as D (5 bases). This CDR3 region has 10 residues. CDR1 is DFQATT, CDR2 SNEGSKA, per germline (reference sequence). Trimming shortened V by 5 bases and J by 7 bases, and 9 bases separated the two germline ends.

The chain links TRBV30 to TRBJ2-6, with D maybe TRBD2 (7 bases). The CDR3 extends over 15 amino acids. CDR1 is GTSNPN and CDR2 is SVGIG in the germline V gene (reference sequence). The CDR3 protein is CALRGGGPGANVLTF. DNA for the CDR3: TGTGCTCTCCGAGGGGGGGGACCTGGGGCCAACGTCCTGACTTTC.

The V and J genes are TRBV6-5 and TRBJ1-6; TRBD1 matches 8 bases. CDR1 and CDR2 from the germline V gene are MNHEY and SVGAGI. The V gene end was trimmed by 5 bases and the J gene end by 6 bases; junction bases not matched to a gene: 3. This CDR3 has 14 residues. CDR3 region: CASSRTGSNSPLHF. Here the CDR3 DNA reads TGTGCCAGCAGTCGGACAGGGAGTAATTCACCCCTCCACTTT.

The chain employs TRBV5-1 and TRBJ2-1; 11 positions agree with TRBD2. The germline CDR1 and CDR2 sequences are SGHRS and YFSETQ. After removal of 2 bases from V and 5 bases from J, the junction contained 12 bases not matched to a gene. The length of the CDR3 is 18 residues. The CDR3 DNA reads TGCGCCAGCAGCTTTGGTCCAACCGGGACTAGCGGTAACAATGAGCAGTTCTTC. Its translation: CASSFGPTGTSGNNEQFF.

The DNA of the CDR3 is TGTGCCAGCAGCTCTAGTACGGATACGCAGTATTTT. This codes for CASSSSTDTQYF. The chain carries TRBV11-3 and TRBJ2-3; no firm D call. Trimming shortened V by 4 bases and J by 6 bases, and 8 bases separated the two germline ends. Germline CDR1 reads SGHNT; CDR2 reads YENEEA. The CDR3 is made up of 12 amino acids.

V usage is TRBV10-3 and J usage is TRBJ1-2; D might be TRBD1 (5 bases). This CDR3 is built from 10 residues. V shed 11 bases and J shed 8 bases, with 12 bases lying between them. Germline V gene lookup returns CDR1 ENHRY and CDR2 SYGVKD. The CDR3 reads CASGHGGYTF. The CDR3 bases are TGTGCCTCAGGACACGGCGGCTACACCTTC.

The chain uses TRBV9 and TRBJ2-1; D is undetermined. CDR3 length: 14 residues. Germline V gene sequence: CDR1 SGDLS, CDR2 YYNGEE. V was clipped by 4 bases and J by 2 bases, with 10 bases between them. The DNA for the CDR3 is TGTGCCAGCAGCCCACGCGTCCCCTACAATGAGCAGTTCTTC. Protein: CASSPRVPYNEQFF.

V and J are TRBV9 and TRBJ2-7; D is ambiguous. The CDR3 is 15 amino acids. Germline CDR1 is SGDLS and CDR2 is YYNGEE. The V and J ends lost 0 bases and 0 bases respectively, with 10 bases between them. CDR3 nucleotide sequence: TGTGCCAGCAGCGTAGGAGGCACAAGCTCCTACGAGCAGTACTTC. As protein: CASSVGGTSSYEQYF. Full variable domain (missing parts from reference TRBV9 and TRBJ2-7): DSGVTQTPKHLITATGQRVTLRCSPRSGDLSVYWYQQSLDQGLQFLIQYYNGEERAKGNILERFSAQQFPDLHSELNLSSLELGDSALYFCASSVGGTSSYEQYFGPGTRLTVT.

This chain's CDR3 is CASSPRQGMNTEAFF. In DNA, the CDR3 is TGTGCCAGCAGCCCTCGACAGGGAATGAACACTGAAGCTTTCTTT. The rearrangement uses TRBV11-2 and TRBJ1-1, with 7 bases aligning to TRBD1. This CDR3 is built from 15 residues. After removal of 5 bases from V and 0 bases from J, the junction contained 6 bases not matched to a gene. Germline V gene lookup returns CDR1 SGHAT and CDR2 FQNNGV.

The table lists this clone with a count of one. The CDR3 DNA reads as TGTGCCAGCGACCAGGACAATGAGCAGTTCTTC. Translated: CASDQDNEQFF. The V gene is TRBV2, the J gene TRBJ2-1; D uncertain. Trimming left V 8 bases short and J 5 bases short, with 7 bases between. The V gene's germline CDR1 is SNHLY and CDR2 FYNNEI. The CDR3 spans 11 residues.

The chain couples TRBV7-2 to TRBJ2-7; TRBD2 matches 10 bases. Germline CDR1 SGHTA, CDR2 FQGNSA. The length of the CDR3 is 15 residues. Trimming cost V 1 base and J 3 bases; bases outside gene matches: 3. CDR3 protein: CASSLGASGSYEQYF. The CDR3 coding sequence is TGTGCCAGCAGCTTAGGGGCTAGCGGGAGCTACGAGCAGTACTTC.

This chain uses TRBV18 with TRBJ1-2; TRBD1 matches at 7 bases. V lost 5 bases and J lost 1; bases outside the gene matches: 10. The CDR3 sequence is 16 residues long. Germline V gene sequence: CDR1 KGHSH, CDR2 LQKENI. The CDR3 nucleotides read TGTGCCAGCTCAACAGGACAGGCGACATTTAACTATGGCTACACCTTC. As protein: CASSTGQATFNYGYTF. Filled out from reference TRBV18 and TRBJ1-2, the complete variable domain reads NAGVMQNPRHLVRRRGQEARLRCSPMKGHSHVYWYRQLPEEGLKFMVYLQKENIIDESGMPKERFSAEFPKEGPSILRIQQVVRGDSAAYFCASSTGQATFNYGYTFGSGTRLTVV.

The genes are TRBV6-5 and TRBJ2-1; 7 positions agree with TRBD2. V shed 2 bases, J shed 7 bases, and the junction held 11 bases outside the gene matches. Germline values: CDR1 MNHEY, CDR2 SVGAGI. This CDR3 is 16 amino acids long. The CDR3 nucleotides read TGTGCCAGCAGTTACAGGCGGGACGGGGGGAAGAATGAGCAGTTCTTC. Its protein product is CASSYRRDGGKNEQFF.

The V call is TRBV4-1, the J call TRBJ2-5, with D possibly TRBD2 on 6 matching bases. V was cut by 4 bases and J by 5 bases, with 20 bases left in between. This CDR3 is built from 16 residues. Germline assignment: CDR1 MGHRA and CDR2 YSYEKL. Here the CDR3 DNA reads TGCGCCAGCAGCCGTCGAATGGGGACTCTGGGGGAGACCCAGTACTTC. Amino acid sequence: CASSRRMGTLGETQYF.

The chain combines TRBV29-1 with TRBJ1-1; TRBD1 matches at 10 bases. Germline values: CDR1 SQVTM, CDR2 ANQGSEA. The CDR3 has 15 residues. The ends lost 7 bases at V and 1 base at J; junction bases unmatched: 9. The CDR3 loop is CSAYGRTGGNTEAFF. DNA for the CDR3: TGCAGCGCGTATGGGCGGACAGGGGGGAACACTGAAGCTTTCTTT.

This clone was observed once. This rearrangement joins TRBV3-1 (or the pseudogene TRBV3-2) to TRBJ2-7; TRBD2 is a possible D gene (6 bases). V gave up 0 bases and J gave up 3 bases, with 21 bases separating them. The CDR3 runs to 18 residues. CDR1 and CDR2 from the germline V gene are LGHDT and YNNKEL (reference sequence). The CDR3 region is CASSQDGLTGGRSYEQYF. Written as DNA, the CDR3 is TGTGCCAGCAGCCAAGATGGACTAACTGGCGGAAGGAGCTACGAGCAGTACTTC.

The chain combines TRBV19 with TRBJ1-1; TRBD1 matches at 7 bases. V was clipped by 4 bases and J by 1 base; unmatched bases: 6. The germline gives CDR1 LNHDA, CDR2 SQIVND (reference sequence). The CDR3 is 15 amino acids. CDR3 residues: CASSNRQGTNTEAFF. The CDR3 bases are TGTGCCAGTAGTAACCGACAGGGTACGAACACTGAAGCTTTCTTT.

This chain links TRBV10-3 with TRBJ1-1; 7 nucleotides match TRBD1. Germline V gene sequence: CDR1 ENHRY, CDR2 SYGVKD. The CDR3 has 15 amino acids. J gave up 1 base and V 6 bases, and 8 bases lay outside the gene matches. CDR3: CAISRRQGQNTEAFF. The CDR3 bases are TGTGCCATCAGCCGGCGACAGGGCCAGAACACTGAAGCTTTCTTT.

Comment on this clone: The junction departs from germline at one end; a sequencing error may be responsible. The V gene is TRBV12-3 or TRBV12-4, the J gene TRBJ2-1; D ambiguous. The CDR3 contains 13 residues. The CDR3 coding sequence is TGTGCCAGCAGCTTAGGACCGGGCAATGAGCAGTTCTTC. Translation gives CASSLGPGNEQFF.

This clone was seen a few times. The V call is TRBV30, the J call TRBJ2-1; D might be TRBD2 (6 bases). CDR3 size: 14 residues. Germline V CDR1 and CDR2: GTSNPN, SVGIG (reference sequence). Trimming took 8 bases from V and 8 from J, leaving 22 bases between them. Here the CDR3 reads CAGRKGSGEDEQFF. The CDR3, as DNA: TGTGCCGGAAGGAAGGGTTCGGGGGAGGATGAGCAGTTCTTC.

This CDR3 reads CASSQGAGKGETQYF. Here the CDR3 DNA reads TGTGCCAGCAGCCAGGGAGCGGGGAAGGGAGAGACCCAGTACTTC. The V and J genes are TRBV11-2 and TRBJ2-5; 7 bases line up with TRBD2. This CDR3 region has 15 residues. CDR1 is SGHAT, CDR2 FQNNGV, per germline. The V segment lost 5 bases and the J segment 4 bases; nucleotides outside the gene matches: 10. Together with reference TRBV11-2 and TRBJ2-5, the CDR3 gives the full variable domain: EAGVAQSPRYKIIEKRQSVAFWCNPISGHATLYWYQQILGQGPKLLIQFQNNGVVDDSQLPKDRFSAERLKGVDSTLKIQPAKLEDSAVYLCASSQGAGKGETQYFGPGTRLLVL.

The chain has TRBV11-2 and TRBJ1-1, with 10 positions matching TRBD1. Germline trimming cut 3 bases from V and 3 bases from J; bases unmatched to any gene: 4. Germline V gene sequence: CDR1 SGHAT, CDR2 FQNNGV. The CDR3 has 15 amino acids. Written as DNA, the CDR3 is TGTGCCAGCAGCTTCGCCGGGACAGGGGACACTGAAGCTTTCTTT. Translation gives CASSFAGTGDTEAFF.

This chain links TRBV29-1 with TRBJ1-2; D call uncertain. This CDR3 spans 12 amino acids. V shed 3 bases and J shed 7 bases, with 12 bases lying between them. The V gene's germline CDR1 is SQVTM and CDR2 ANQGSEA. In DNA form, the CDR3 reads TGCAGCGTTGAGATCCCTAGCTCTGGCTACACCTTC. Its translation: CSVEIPSSGYTF.